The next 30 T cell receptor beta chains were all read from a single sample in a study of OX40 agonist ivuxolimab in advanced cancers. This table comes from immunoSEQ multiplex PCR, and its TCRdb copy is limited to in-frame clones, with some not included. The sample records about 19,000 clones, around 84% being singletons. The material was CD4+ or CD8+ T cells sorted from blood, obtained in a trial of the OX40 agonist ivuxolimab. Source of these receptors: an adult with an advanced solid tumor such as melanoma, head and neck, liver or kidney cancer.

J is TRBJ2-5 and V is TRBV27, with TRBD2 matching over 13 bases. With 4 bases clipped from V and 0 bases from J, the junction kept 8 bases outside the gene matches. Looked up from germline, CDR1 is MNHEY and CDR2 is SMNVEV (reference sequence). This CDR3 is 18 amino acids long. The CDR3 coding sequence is TGTGCCAGCAGTTCAGGACTAGCGGGGGTAAGGAACCAAGAGACCCAGTACTTC. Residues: CASSSGLAGVRNQETQYF.

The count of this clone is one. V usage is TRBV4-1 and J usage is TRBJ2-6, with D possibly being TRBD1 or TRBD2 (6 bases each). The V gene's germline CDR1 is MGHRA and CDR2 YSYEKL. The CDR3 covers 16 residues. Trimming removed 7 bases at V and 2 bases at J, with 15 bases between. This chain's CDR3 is CASTPGGGTGANVLTF. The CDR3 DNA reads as TGCGCCAGCACCCCCGGAGGGGGGACTGGGGCCAACGTCCTGACTTTC.

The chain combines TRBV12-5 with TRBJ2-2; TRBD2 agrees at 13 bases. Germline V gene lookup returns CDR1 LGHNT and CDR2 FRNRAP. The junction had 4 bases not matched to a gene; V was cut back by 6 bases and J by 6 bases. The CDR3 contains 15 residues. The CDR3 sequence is CASGLGLAGAGELFF. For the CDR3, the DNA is TGTGCTAGTGGCCTTGGACTAGCGGGAGCCGGGGAGCTGTTTTTT.

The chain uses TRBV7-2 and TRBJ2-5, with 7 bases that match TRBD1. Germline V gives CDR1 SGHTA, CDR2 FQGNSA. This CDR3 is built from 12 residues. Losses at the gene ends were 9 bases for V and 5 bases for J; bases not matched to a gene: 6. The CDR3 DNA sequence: TGTGCCAGTACAGGGGCCGGGGAGACCCAGTACTTC. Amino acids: CASTGAGETQYF.

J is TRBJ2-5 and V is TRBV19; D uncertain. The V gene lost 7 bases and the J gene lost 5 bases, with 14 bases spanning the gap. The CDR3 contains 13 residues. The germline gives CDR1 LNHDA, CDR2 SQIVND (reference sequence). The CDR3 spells CASTGTNRETQYF. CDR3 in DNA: TGTGCCAGTACTGGCACTAACCGGGAGACCCAGTACTTC.

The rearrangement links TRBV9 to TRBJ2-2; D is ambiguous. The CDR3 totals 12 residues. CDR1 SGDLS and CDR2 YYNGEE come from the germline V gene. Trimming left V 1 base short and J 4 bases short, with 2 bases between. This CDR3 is CASSVFTGELFF. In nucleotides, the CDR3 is TGTGCCAGCAGCGTATTCACCGGGGAGCTGTTTTTT.

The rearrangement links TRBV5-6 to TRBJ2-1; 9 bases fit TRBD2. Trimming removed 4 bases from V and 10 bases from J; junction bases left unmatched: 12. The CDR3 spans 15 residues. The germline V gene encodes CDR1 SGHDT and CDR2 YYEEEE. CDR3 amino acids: CASSLAGLAGHEQFF. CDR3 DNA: TGTGCCAGCAGCCTGGCTGGGCTAGCGGGACACGAGCAGTTCTTC.

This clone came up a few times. The CDR3 sequence is CASSEGGMNTEAFF. For the CDR3, the DNA is TGTGCCAGCAGTGAAGGGGGGATGAACACTGAAGCTTTCTTT. The gene calls are TRBV6-1 and TRBJ1-1; D is possibly TRBD1 (5 bases). V gave up 1 base and J gave up 0 bases, with 6 bases separating them. The CDR3 sequence is 14 residues long. Germline-derived CDR1 and CDR2 are MNHNS and SASEGT.

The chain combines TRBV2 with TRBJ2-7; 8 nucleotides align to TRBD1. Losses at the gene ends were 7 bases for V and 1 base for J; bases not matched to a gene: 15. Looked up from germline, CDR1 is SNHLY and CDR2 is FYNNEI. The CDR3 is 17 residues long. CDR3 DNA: TGTGCCAGCAACGGACAGGGTGTCACTTCATTATCCTACGAGCAGTACTTC. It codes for CASNGQGVTSLSYEQYF. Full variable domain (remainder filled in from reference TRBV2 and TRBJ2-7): EPEVTQTPSHQVTQMGQEVILRCVPISNHLYFYWYRQILGQKVEFLVSFYNNEISEKSEIFDDQFSVERPDGSNFTLKIRSTKLEDSAMYFCASNGQGVTSLSYEQYFGPGTRLTVT.

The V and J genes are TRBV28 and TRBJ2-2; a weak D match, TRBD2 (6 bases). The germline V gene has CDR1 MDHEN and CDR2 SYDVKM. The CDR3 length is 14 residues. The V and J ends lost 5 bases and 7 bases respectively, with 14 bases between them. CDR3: CASSRGGEYGELFF. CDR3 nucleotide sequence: TGTGCCAGCAGTAGAGGCGGGGAATACGGGGAGCTGTTTTTT. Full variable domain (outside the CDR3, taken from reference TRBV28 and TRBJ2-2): DVKVTQSSRYLVKRTGEKVFLECVQDMDHENMFWYRQDPGLGLRLIYFSYDVKMKEKGDIPEGYSVSREKKERFSLILESASTNQTSMYLCASSRGGEYGELFFGEGSRLTVL.

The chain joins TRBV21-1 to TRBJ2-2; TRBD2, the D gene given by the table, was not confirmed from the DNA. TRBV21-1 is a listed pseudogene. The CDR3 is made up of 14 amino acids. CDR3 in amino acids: CASSKNGDTGELFF. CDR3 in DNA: TGTGCCAGCAGCAAAAACGGGGACACCGGGGAGCTGTTTTTT.

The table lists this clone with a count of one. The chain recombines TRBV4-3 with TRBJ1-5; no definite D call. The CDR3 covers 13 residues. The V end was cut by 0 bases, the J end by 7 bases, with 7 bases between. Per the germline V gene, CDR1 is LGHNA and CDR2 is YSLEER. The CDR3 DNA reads TGCGCCAGCAGCCAAGATCCCACCCAGCCCCAGCATTTT. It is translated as CASSQDPTQPQHF.

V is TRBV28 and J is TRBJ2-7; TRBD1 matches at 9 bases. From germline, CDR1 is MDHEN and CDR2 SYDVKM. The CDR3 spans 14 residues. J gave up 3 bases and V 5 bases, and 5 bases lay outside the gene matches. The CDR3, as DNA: TGTGCCAGCAGTCCCGGGACAGGGCTCTACGAGCAGTACTTC. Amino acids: CASSPGTGLYEQYF.

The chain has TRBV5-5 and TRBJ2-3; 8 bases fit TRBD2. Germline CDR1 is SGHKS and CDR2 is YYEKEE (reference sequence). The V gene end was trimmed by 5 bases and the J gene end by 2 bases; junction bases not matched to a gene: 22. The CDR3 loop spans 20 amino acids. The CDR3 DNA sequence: TGTGCCAGCAGGCTCGACCGGTCCCGGACTAGCAGAATTAACACAGATACGCAGTATTTT. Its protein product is CASRLDRSRTSRINTDTQYF. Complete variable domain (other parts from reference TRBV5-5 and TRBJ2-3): DAGVTQSPTHLIKTRGQQVTLRCSPISGHKSVSWYQQVLGQGPQFIFQYYEKEERGRGNFPDRFSARQFPNYSSELNVNALLLGDSALYLCASRLDRSRTSRINTDTQYFGPGTRLTVL.

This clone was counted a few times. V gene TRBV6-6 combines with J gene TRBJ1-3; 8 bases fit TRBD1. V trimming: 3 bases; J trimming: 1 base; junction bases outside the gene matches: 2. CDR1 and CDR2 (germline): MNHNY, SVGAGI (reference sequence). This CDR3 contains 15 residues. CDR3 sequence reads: CASSYGQGSGNTIYF. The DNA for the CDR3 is TGTGCCAGCAGTTATGGACAGGGATCTGGAAACACCATATATTTT.

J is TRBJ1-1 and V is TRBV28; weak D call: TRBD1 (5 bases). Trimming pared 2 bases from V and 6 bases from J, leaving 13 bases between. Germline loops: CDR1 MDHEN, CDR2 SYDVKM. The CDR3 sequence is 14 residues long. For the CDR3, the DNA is TGTGCCAGCAGTTTAAGCGCAGGGCGGGCTGAAGCTTTCTTT. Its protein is CASSLSAGRAEAFF.

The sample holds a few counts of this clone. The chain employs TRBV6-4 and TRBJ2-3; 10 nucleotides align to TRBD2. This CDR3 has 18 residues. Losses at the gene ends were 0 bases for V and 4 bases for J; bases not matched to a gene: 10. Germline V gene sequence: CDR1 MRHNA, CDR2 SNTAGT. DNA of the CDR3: TGTGCCAGCAGTGACTCGGCTAGCGGGGGAACGGGGGCAGATACGCAGTATTTT. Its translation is CASSDSASGGTGADTQYF.

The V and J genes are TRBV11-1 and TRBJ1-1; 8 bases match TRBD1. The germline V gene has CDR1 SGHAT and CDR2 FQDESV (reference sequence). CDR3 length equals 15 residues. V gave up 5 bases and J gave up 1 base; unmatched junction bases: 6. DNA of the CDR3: TGTGCCAGCAGCCCCCAGGGGGCCAGGAACACTGAAGCTTTCTTT. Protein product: CASSPQGARNTEAFF.

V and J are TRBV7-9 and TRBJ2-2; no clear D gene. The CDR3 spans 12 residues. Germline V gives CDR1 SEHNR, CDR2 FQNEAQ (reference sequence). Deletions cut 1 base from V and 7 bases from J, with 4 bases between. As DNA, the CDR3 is TGTGCCAGCAGCTTAGGCAGCGGGGAGCTGTTTTTT. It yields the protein CASSLGSGELFF.

This CDR3 is CASSSGGTDTQYF. CDR3 in DNA: TGTGCCAGCAGCTCCGGAGGCACAGATACGCAGTATTTT. This sequence joins TRBV11-3 and TRBJ2-3; D gene uncertain. The CDR3 has 13 residues. V was clipped by 4 bases and J by 1 base, with 6 bases between them. Germline assignment: CDR1 SGHNT and CDR2 YENEEA.

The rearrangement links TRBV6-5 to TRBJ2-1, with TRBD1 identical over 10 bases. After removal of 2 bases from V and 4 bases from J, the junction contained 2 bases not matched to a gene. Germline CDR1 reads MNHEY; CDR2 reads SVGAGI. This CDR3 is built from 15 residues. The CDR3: CASSYGTGAYNEQFF. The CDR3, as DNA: TGTGCCAGCAGTTACGGGACAGGGGCTTACAATGAGCAGTTCTTC.

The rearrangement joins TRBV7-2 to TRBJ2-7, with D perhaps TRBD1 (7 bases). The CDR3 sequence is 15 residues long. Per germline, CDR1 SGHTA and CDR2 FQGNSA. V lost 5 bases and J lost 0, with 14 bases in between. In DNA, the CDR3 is TGTGCCAGCAGCCAACGACAGGGAGGCTCCTACGAGCAGTACTTC. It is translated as CASSQRQGGSYEQYF.

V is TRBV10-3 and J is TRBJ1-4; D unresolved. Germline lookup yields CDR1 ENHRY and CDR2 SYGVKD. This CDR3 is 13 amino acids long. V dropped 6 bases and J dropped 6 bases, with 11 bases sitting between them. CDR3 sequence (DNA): TGTGCCATCAGGGGCAGCACCGATGAAAAACTGTTTTTT. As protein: CAIRGSTDEKLFF.

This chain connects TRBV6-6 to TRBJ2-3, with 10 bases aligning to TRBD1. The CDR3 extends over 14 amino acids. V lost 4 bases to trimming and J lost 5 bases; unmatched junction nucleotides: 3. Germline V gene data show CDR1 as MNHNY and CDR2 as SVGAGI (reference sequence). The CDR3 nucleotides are TGTGCCAGCAGTTCCGGGACAGGGGAAGATACGCAGTATTTT. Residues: CASSSGTGEDTQYF.

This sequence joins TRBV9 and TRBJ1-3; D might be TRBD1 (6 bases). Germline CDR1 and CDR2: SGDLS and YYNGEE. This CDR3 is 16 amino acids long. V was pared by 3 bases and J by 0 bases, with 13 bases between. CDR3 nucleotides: TGTGCCAGCAGCGGGGGACATATTGACTCTGGAAACACCATATATTTT. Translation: CASSGGHIDSGNTIYF.

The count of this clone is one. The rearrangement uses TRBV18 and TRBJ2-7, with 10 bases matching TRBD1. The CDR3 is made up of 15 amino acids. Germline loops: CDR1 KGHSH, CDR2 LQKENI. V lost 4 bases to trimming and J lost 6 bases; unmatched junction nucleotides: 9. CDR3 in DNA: TGTGCCAGCTCACGCTCCCGGGACAGGGGTCTCGAGCAGTACTTC. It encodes CASSRSRDRGLEQYF.

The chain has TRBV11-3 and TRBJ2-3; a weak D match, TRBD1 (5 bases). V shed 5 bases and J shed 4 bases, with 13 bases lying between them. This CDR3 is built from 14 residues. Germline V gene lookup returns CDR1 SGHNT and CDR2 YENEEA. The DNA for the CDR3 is TGTGCCAGCAGCCCGGCAGGGCGAGCAGATACGCAGTATTTT. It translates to CASSPAGRADTQYF.

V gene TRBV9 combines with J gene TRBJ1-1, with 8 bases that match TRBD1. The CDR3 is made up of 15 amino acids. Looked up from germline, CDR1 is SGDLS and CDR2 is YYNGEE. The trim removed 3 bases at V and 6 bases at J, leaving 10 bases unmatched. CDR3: CASSALDRVGSEAFF. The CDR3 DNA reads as TGTGCCAGCAGCGCCCTGGACAGGGTGGGATCTGAAGCTTTCTTT.

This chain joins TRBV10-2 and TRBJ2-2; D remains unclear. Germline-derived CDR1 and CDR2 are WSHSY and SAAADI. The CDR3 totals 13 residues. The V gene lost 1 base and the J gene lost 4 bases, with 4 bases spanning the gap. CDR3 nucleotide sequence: TGCGCCAGCAGTGAGTGGGGCACCGGGGAGCTGTTTTTT. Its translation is CASSEWGTGELFF.

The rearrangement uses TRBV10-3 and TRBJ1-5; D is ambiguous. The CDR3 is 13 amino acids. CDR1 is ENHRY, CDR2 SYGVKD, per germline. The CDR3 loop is CASQRVSNQPQHF. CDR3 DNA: TGTGCTTCCCAAAGGGTTAGCAATCAGCCCCAGCATTTT.